This TCR beta chain is from a study of blood T cell repertoires in COVID-19. In the study overall: The cDNA or gDNA used as material had been derived from T cells, B-cell-depleted T cells, or PBMCs.

In germline, CDR1 is SGHAT, CDR2 FQNNGV. Trimming took 5 bases from V and 6 from J, leaving 20 bases between them. The CDR3 length is 15 residues. TCRdb keeps only in-frame clones here, not all; method: immunoSEQ multiplex PCR. The sample contains some 100,000 clones, 65% to 90% of which appear only once. Sequenced: peripheral blood. This sequence originates from a woman older than 75 with active or convalescent COVID-19. The rearrangement joins TRBV11-2 to TRBJ2-7, with no clear D. The CDR3 protein is CASSRVHGNAAEQYF. DNA of the CDR3: TGTGCCAGCAGCCGGGTGCACGGTAATGCTGCCGAGCAGTACTTC.